The T cell receptor (beta chain) described here comes from a study of T-cell reconstitution after alpha-beta-depleted transplantation in children. TCRbeta library construction was performed incorporating unique molecular identifiers. TCRdb itself ran the PCR reads through MiXCR, one entry per CDR3 protein. There are some 500,000 distinct CDR3 sequences in the sample; around 16% occur only once, and less than 4% lies in the top ten. The sequence derives from a human donor who donated a stem cell graft to a child with acute lymphoblastic leukemia. The specimen was PBMCs from the stem cell graft donor, collected from the stem cell graft.

Written as DNA, the CDR3 is TGTGCCATCAGTGACCTACTAGCGGGAGGAGGATATAACAATGAGCAGTTCTTC. It translates to CAISDLLAGGGYNNEQFF. V gene TRBV10-3 combines with J gene TRBJ2-1, with 12 bases that match TRBD2. The CDR3 contains 18 residues. V lost 3 bases, J lost 5 bases, and 11 bases stayed unmatched. The germline V gene encodes CDR1 ENHRY and CDR2 SYGVKD.